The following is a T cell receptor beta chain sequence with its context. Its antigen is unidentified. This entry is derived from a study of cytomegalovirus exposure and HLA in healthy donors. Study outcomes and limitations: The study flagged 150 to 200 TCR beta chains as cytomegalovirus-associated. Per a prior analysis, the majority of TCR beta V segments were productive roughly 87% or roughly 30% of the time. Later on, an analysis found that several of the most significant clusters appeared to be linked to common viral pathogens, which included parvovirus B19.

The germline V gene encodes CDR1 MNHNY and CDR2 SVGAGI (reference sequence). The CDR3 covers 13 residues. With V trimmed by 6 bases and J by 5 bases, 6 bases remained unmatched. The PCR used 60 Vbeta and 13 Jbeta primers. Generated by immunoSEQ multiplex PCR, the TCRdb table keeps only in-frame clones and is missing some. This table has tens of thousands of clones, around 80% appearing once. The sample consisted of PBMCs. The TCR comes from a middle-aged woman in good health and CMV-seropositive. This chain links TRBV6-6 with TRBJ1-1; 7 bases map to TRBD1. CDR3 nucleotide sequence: TGTGCCAGCAGCACAGGGGAGATGACTGAAGCTTTCTTT. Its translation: CASSTGEMTEAFF.